This record looks at one TCR beta chain sequence and its context. Looked up from germline, CDR1 is DFQATT and CDR2 is SNEGSKA (reference sequence). The CDR3 extends over 13 amino acids. Trimming removed 6 bases from V and 2 bases from J; junction bases left unmatched: 7. The sample is drawn from a study of CD8 T cells in Susac syndrome. Reverse transcription of roughly 0.45 to 1 ug RNA was performed with random hexamers. By means of immunoSEQ multiplex PCR, TCR beta CDR3 spanning 54 Vbeta and 13 Jbeta underwent amplification. MiXCR was run by TCRdb on the immunoSEQ multiplex PCR reads, yielding one entry per CDR3 protein. Of just over 150,000 distinct CDR3 sequences listed, about 95% are singletons.

This TCR came from a human donor with multiple sclerosis. The sample taken for sequencing was CD8+ T cells from PBMCs. V is TRBV20-1 and J is TRBJ2-7; 7 bases are a match to TRBD2. DNA for the CDR3: TGCAGTGCCCAACCCGGGACTACCTACGAGCAGTACTTC. Translation: CSAQPGTTYEQYF.